This TCR beta chain was obtained from a study of blood T cell repertoires in COVID-19. Across the whole study: Sites across the United States, Italy and Spain contributed samples from acute and convalescent COVID-19.

In the original processing: Scientists estimated how many nucleated cells there were by amplifying reference gene primers. Assay: immunoSEQ multiplex PCR; the TCRdb copy retains only in-frame clones and omits some. V and J calls and clone size follow that table, whereas D and trimming were derived from the DNA. This sample yields tens of thousands of clones, of which 88% are seen a single time; around 8.3% belongs to the top ten. This clone came up a few times. V gave up 4 bases and J gave up 9 bases; unmatched junction bases: 10. The CDR3 covers 16 residues. Germline V gives CDR1 SGHRS, CDR2 YFSETQ. The rearrangement links TRBV5-1 to TRBJ1-6, with TRBD1 identical over 10 bases. Sequencing was performed on peripheral blood. The TCR sequence derives from a man in his fifties with acute or convalescent COVID-19. The CDR3 DNA reads as TGCGCCAGCAGCCTCGACGCCGGACAGGGGGGTTCACCCCTCCACTTT. Its translation is CASSLDAGQGGSPLHF.